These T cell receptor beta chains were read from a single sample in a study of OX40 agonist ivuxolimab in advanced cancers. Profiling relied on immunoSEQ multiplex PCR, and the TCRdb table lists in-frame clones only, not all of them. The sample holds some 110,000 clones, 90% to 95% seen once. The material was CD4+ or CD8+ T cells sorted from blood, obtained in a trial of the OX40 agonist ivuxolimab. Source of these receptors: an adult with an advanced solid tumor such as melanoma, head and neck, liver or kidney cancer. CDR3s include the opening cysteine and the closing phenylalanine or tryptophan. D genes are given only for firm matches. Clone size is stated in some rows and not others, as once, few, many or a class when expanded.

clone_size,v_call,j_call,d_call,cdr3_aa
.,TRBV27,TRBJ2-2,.,CASSLRGPSTGELFF
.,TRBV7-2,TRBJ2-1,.,CASSLGRADNEQFF
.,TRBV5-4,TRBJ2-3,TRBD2,CASSPRGGGAGDTQYF
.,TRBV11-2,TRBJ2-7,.,CASSPGLPSYEQYF
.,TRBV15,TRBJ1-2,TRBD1,CATSRLGGGEGDYGYTF
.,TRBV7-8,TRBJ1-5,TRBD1,CASSQQTGANQPQHF
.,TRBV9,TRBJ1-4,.,CASSVSPTAPNEKLFF
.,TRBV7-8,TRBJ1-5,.,CASRVTAGNQPQHF
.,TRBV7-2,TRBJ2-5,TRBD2,CASSSQPGLAGQETQYF
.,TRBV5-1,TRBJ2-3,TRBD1,CASSLGTGGTDTQYF
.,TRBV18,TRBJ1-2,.,CASSPGRNYGYTF
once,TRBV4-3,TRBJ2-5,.,CASSQGQSPGLTQETQYF
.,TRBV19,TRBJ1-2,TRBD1,CASSIEGQGVYGYTF
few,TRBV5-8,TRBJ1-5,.,CASSFLNQPQHF
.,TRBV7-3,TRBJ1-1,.,CASSLEVNTEAFF
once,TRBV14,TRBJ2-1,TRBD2,CASSRRLAGAANEQFF
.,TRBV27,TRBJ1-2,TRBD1,CASSPDPQGDRQNYGYTF
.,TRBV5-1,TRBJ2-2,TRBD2,CASAETSGVGGELFF
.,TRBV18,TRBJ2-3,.,CASSPPGLSTDTQYF
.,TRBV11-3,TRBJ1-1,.,CASSLYPGATEAFF
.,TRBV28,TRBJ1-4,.,CASSNGNKLFF
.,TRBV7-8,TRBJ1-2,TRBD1,CASSPGQGFDYGYTF
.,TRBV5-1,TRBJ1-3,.,CASSLEAATSSGNTIYF
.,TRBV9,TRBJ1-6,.,CASSGRGGPFAPLHF
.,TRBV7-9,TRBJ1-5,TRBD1,CASSSDRVNQPQHF
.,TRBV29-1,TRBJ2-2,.,CSVKQGRAGELFF
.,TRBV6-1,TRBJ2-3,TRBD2,CASSRDYTDTQYF
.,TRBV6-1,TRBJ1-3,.,CASSEAGQDGNTIYF
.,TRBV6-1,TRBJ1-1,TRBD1,CASKEGDSEAFF
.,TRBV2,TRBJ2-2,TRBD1,CASSVGQGSAGELFF
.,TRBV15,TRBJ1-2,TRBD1,CATSRAGTGPGYGYTF
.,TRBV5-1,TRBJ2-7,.,CASSLNTYEQYF
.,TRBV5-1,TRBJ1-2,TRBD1,CASSLGDRAMIYGYTF
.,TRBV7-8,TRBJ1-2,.,CASSLGGHDGYTF
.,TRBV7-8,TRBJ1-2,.,CASSLARGAGYGYTF
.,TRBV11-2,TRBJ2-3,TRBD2,CASSFRGLAGGQDTQYF
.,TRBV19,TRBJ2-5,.,CASSIRHTLGETQYF
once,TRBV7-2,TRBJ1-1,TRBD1,CASSSDRAHTEAFF
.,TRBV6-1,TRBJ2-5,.,CASSELETQYF
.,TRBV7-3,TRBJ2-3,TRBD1,CASSNQGAHTDTQYF
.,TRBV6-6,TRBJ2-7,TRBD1,CASSKQGTPYEQYF
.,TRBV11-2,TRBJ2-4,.,CASSSGGGGAKNIQYF
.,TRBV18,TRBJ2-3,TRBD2,CASSQQGLGADTQYF
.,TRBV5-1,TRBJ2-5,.,CASSADRTGGTQYF
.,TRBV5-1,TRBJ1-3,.,CASSPLGFGSGNTIYF
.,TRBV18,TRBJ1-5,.,CASSPPGDYQPQHF
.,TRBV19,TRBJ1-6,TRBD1,CASKEQGGTPLHF
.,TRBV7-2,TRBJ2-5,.,CASSRTIEYQETQYF
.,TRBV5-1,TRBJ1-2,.,CASSLAFQNGYTF
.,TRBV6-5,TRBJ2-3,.,CASTTLYSTDTQYF
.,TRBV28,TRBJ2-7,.,CASSYVYEQYF
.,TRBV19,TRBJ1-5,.,CASSIGTDYSNQPQHF
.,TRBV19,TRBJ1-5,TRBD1,CASDRGHQPQHF
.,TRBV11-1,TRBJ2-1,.,CASSLGSTVYNEQFF